The 22 T cell receptor beta chains given below trace back to one sample, sequenced in a study of shared clonotypes between healthy human individuals. Only CD45RO-negative cells positively selected for CCR7 counted as naive CD8 cells, so terminally differentiated effector memory CD45RA+ cells were excluded. The method was immunoSEQ multiplex PCR; TCRdb's version includes in-frame clones alone and lacks a portion of them. This sample yields over 2,000,000 clones, of which around 93% are seen a single time; about 1.6% belongs to the top ten. Sequencing used naive CD8+ T cells from PBMCs. All receptors come from a man aged 18 to 30 in good health. Some clones in this sample may be carry-over from other donors' samples.

This sequence joins TRBV5-4 and TRBJ2-7, with D possibly matching TRBD2 (6 bases). CDR1 and CDR2 from the germline V gene are SGHNT and YYREEE (reference sequence). V gave up 1 base and J gave up 3 bases, with 17 bases separating them. CDR3 length: 16 amino acids. In DNA, the CDR3 is TGTGCCAGCAGCTTGAAGGGATATAGCGGAGGCTACGAGCAGTACTTC. It encodes CASSLKGYSGGYEQYF.

The rearrangement uses TRBV28 and TRBJ2-7; the match to TRBD2 covers 11 bases. The CDR3 spans 16 residues. J was trimmed by 5 bases and V by 2 bases; bases with no gene match: 8. Per the germline V gene, CDR1 is MDHEN and CDR2 is SYDVKM. CDR3 protein: CASSLMLAGGKDEQYF. CDR3 bases: TGTGCCAGCAGTTTAATGCTAGCGGGAGGTAAGGACGAGCAGTACTTC.

This clone occurred once. This rearrangement joins TRBV7-8 to TRBJ1-5; 10 nucleotides agree with TRBD1. This CDR3 contains 17 residues. V lost 3 bases and J lost 3; bases outside the gene matches: 8. Germline-derived CDR1 and CDR2 are SGHVS and FQNEAQ. The CDR3 DNA follows: TGTGCCAGCAGCTTTTATCGGGACAGGGGCTCCAATCAGCCCCAGCATTTT. Translated, it gives CASSFYRDRGSNQPQHF.

V and J are TRBV27 and TRBJ2-5; D is undetermined. V lost 7 bases and J lost 4, with 16 bases in between. This CDR3 region has 14 residues. Germline V CDR1 and CDR2: MNHEY, SMNVEV (reference sequence). As DNA, the CDR3 is TGTGCCAGCAAGGGTCGCGGCCCGGCAGAGACCCAGTACTTC. Its translation is CASKGRGPAETQYF.

CDR3 sequence (DNA): TGTGCCAGCAGTTTCCAGCGACAGGACGACATGAACACTGAAGCTTTCTTT. Translated: CASSFQRQDDMNTEAFF. V gene TRBV28 combines with J gene TRBJ1-1, with a possible D match to TRBD1 (6 bases). Trimming removed 3 bases at V and 0 bases at J, with 17 bases between. In germline, CDR1 is MDHEN, CDR2 SYDVKM. CDR3 length equals 17 residues.

This clone has only one observation. V gene TRBV29-1 combines with J gene TRBJ2-1, with 7 bases identical to TRBD1. The germline CDR1 and CDR2 sequences are SQVTM and ANQGSEA. The CDR3 runs 14 residues. With V trimmed by 4 bases and J by 7 bases, 10 bases remained unmatched. In DNA, the CDR3 is TGCAGCGTTGGAGGGGGCAGGTCGGGTAATGAGCAGTTCTTC. It is translated as CSVGGGRSGNEQFF.

The rearrangement joins TRBV7-9 to TRBJ2-5, with a tentative D call TRBD2 (5 bases). The CDR3 is 13 amino acids. Trimming took off 5 bases at V and 0 bases at J, with 7 bases between the two ends. Germline CDR1 SEHNR, CDR2 FQNEAQ (reference sequence). The CDR3 DNA is TGTGCCAGCAGCACGGACTACCAAGAGACCCAGTACTTC. Amino acid sequence: CASSTDYQETQYF.

The rearrangement uses TRBV4-2 and TRBJ2-7, with TRBD2 matching 8 bases. This CDR3 region has 16 residues. The junction had 16 bases not matched to a gene; V was cut back by 5 bases and J by 7 bases. Germline V CDR1 and CDR2: LGHNA, YNFKEQ. The DNA of the CDR3 is TGTGCCAGCAGCGACCGGGCCGGGGGGGACCTTTGGGAGCAGTACTTC. Amino acids: CASSDRAGGDLWEQYF.

This chain joins TRBV15 and TRBJ2-2, with TRBD2 matching 7 bases. CDR3 length: 15 amino acids. Looked up from germline, CDR1 is LNHNV and CDR2 is YYDKDF (reference sequence). The V and J ends lost 5 bases and 1 base, in that order; junction bases with no gene match: 4. CDR3 nucleotide sequence: TGTGCCACCAGCGTTACTAGCGTGAACACCGGGGAGCTGTTTTTT. Amino acids: CATSVTSVNTGELFF.

The chain links TRBV7-7 to TRBJ2-5; tentatively, D is TRBD1 or TRBD2 (5 bases each). This CDR3 spans 15 amino acids. Germline-derived CDR1 and CDR2 are SSHAT and FNYEAQ (reference sequence). Trimming pared 4 bases from V and 4 bases from J, leaving 16 bases between. The CDR3 region is CASSSLMGVGETQYF. In DNA form, the CDR3 reads TGTGCCAGCAGCTCCCTCATGGGGGTCGGAGAGACCCAGTACTTC.

The V and J genes are TRBV28 and TRBJ2-3, with 9 bases identical to TRBD2. The CDR3 is 14 residues long. Trimming took 5 bases from V and 5 from J; bases not matched to a gene: 5. Germline CDR1 and CDR2: MDHEN and SYDVKM. The chain's CDR3 is CASSMTSGRDTQYF. The CDR3, as DNA: TGTGCCAGCAGTATGACTAGCGGAAGAGATACGCAGTATTTT. Drawing the rest from reference TRBV28 and TRBJ2-3, the complete variable domain is DVKVTQSSRYLVKRTGEKVFLECVQDMDHENMFWYRQDPGLGLRLIYFSYDVKMKEKGDIPEGYSVSREKKERFSLILESASTNQTSMYLCASSMTSGRDTQYFGPGTRLTVL.

V and J are TRBV19 and TRBJ2-7; no clear D gene. The CDR3 length is 13 residues. Trimming removed 5 bases at V and 1 base at J, with 9 bases between. Per germline, CDR1 LNHDA and CDR2 SQIVND (reference sequence). CDR3 DNA sequence: TGTGCCAGTAGTTGGGGAAAGTCCTACGAGCAGTACTTC. Protein sequence: CASSWGKSYEQYF.

The chain is built from TRBV11-2 and TRBJ1-1; tentatively, D is TRBD1 (6 bases). With 2 bases removed from V and 4 bases from J, the gap between germline ends came to 11 bases. The germline CDR1 and CDR2 sequences are SGHAT and FQNNGV. This CDR3 comprises 14 residues. The CDR3: CASSLWPGATEAFF. The CDR3 region has the DNA TGTGCCAGCAGCTTATGGCCAGGGGCCACTGAAGCTTTCTTT. Drawing the rest from reference TRBV11-2 and TRBJ1-1, the complete variable domain is EAGVAQSPRYKIIEKRQSVAFWCNPISGHATLYWYQQILGQGPKLLIQFQNNGVVDDSQLPKDRFSAERLKGVDSTLKIQPAKLEDSAVYLCASSLWPGATEAFFGQGTRLTVV.

The rearrangement joins TRBV29-1 to TRBJ2-7; D possibly corresponds to TRBD2 (5 bases). The CDR3 spans 14 residues. Germline values: CDR1 SQVTM, CDR2 ANQGSEA. Trimming cost V 4 bases and J 4 bases, with 17 bases left between them. Here the CDR3 DNA reads TGCAGCGTTGGGCTCCGCGGACTGGGGTACGAGCAGTACTTC. Amino acid sequence: CSVGLRGLGYEQYF.

V and J are TRBV2 and TRBJ2-7; 7 bases fit TRBD1. The CDR3 spans 14 residues. J was trimmed by 2 bases and V by 6 bases; bases with no gene match: 7. Germline CDR1 is SNHLY and CDR2 is FYNNEI. CDR3 sequence: CASRTRDSPYEQYF. The CDR3 DNA reads TGTGCCAGCAGGACCCGGGACAGTCCCTACGAGCAGTACTTC.

V usage is TRBV28 and J usage is TRBJ1-2; unclear D gene. Trimming pared 5 bases from V and 0 bases from J, leaving 16 bases between. The CDR3 extends over 16 amino acids. The germline V gene has CDR1 MDHEN and CDR2 SYDVKM. The CDR3 coding sequence is TGTGCCAGCAGTCCGGAGGGTCCGAATCCTAACTATGGCTACACCTTC. It encodes CASSPEGPNPNYGYTF.

This chain uses TRBV9 with TRBJ2-1; TRBD2 matches 11 bases. The CDR3 loop spans 16 amino acids. Germline CDR1 and CDR2: SGDLS and YYNGEE. The ends lost 3 bases at V and 8 bases at J; junction bases unmatched: 10. CDR3 sequence (DNA): TGTGCCAGCAGCGCCGAAACTAGCGGGAGACTCGATGAGCAGTTCTTC. It specifies CASSAETSGRLDEQFF.

The chain uses TRBV6-5 and TRBJ2-3; 7 bases line up with TRBD2. The CDR3 totals 14 residues. CDR1 and CDR2 from the germline V gene are MNHEY and SVGAGI. The junction had 9 bases not matched to a gene; V was cut back by 4 bases and J by 8 bases. CDR3 bases: TGTGCCAGCAGTTCCGGACTAGAAAGGCGTACGCAGTATTTT. Protein: CASSSGLERRTQYF.

The rearrangement joins TRBV11-2 to TRBJ2-2, with 13 bases lining up with TRBD2. V shed 1 base, J shed 8 bases, and the junction held 10 bases outside the gene matches. Germline V gene sequence: CDR1 SGHAT, CDR2 FQNNGV. The CDR3 contains 18 residues. This CDR3 reads CASSLVPPLAGGIGELFF. As DNA, the CDR3 is TGTGCCAGCAGCTTAGTTCCCCCACTAGCGGGAGGGATTGGGGAGCTGTTTTTT. The whole variable domain, filled in from reference TRBV11-2 and TRBJ2-2, reads EAGVAQSPRYKIIEKRQSVAFWCNPISGHATLYWYQQILGQGPKLLIQFQNNGVVDDSQLPKDRFSAERLKGVDSTLKIQPAKLEDSAVYLCASSLVPPLAGGIGELFFGEGSRLTVL.

The rearrangement links TRBV4-3 to TRBJ2-2, with TRBD1 as a possible D gene (5 bases). Trimming took 4 bases from V and 5 from J, leaving 23 bases between them. Germline loops: CDR1 LGHNA, CDR2 YSLEER. The CDR3 consists of 18 residues. CDR3 nucleotide sequence: TGCGCCAGCAGCCGCCACCTCCGAGACAGCGAAACTACCGGGGAGCTGTTTTTT. It is translated as CASSRHLRDSETTGELFF.

The chain has TRBV27 and TRBJ1-4; 10 bases line up with TRBD1. Germline CDR1 reads MNHEY; CDR2 reads SMNVEV (reference sequence). V trimming: 6 bases; J trimming: 5 bases; junction bases outside the gene matches: 15. The CDR3 contains 18 residues. This CDR3 is CASRRSPGQGLQNEKLFF. CDR3 DNA: TGTGCCAGCAGACGCTCACCGGGACAGGGGCTCCAGAATGAAAAACTGTTTTTT.

The V and J genes are TRBV5-8 and TRBJ2-5, with TRBD1 matching 7 bases. Germline V gives CDR1 SGHTS, CDR2 YDEGEE. This CDR3 region has 12 residues. The trim removed 4 bases at V and 4 bases at J, leaving 1 base unmatched. CDR3 nucleotide sequence: TGTGCCAGCAGCCGACAGGGAGAGACCCAGTACTTC. This sequence encodes CASSRQGETQYF.